A single sample is the source of the 6 T cell receptor beta chains below, sequenced in a study of PD-L1 blockade in urothelial cancer. Only in-frame clones appear in the TCRdb table, and some are missing; sequencing was by immunoSEQ multiplex PCR. The sample lists about 88,000 clones, roughly nine tenths seen once, with around 10% in the top ten. Sample: PBMCs, taken around atezolizumab (anti-PD-L1) treatment. The receptors here all came from a man aged 55 to 69 with urothelial cancer.

The V gene is TRBV6-4, the J gene TRBJ2-1; D remains unclear. Trimming took off 8 bases at V and 0 bases at J, with 14 bases between the two ends. This CDR3 comprises 15 residues. Germline-derived CDR1 and CDR2 are MRHNA and SNTAGT. CDR3 sequence (DNA): TGTGCCAGCCGCAAATTTGATAGCTCCTACAATGAGCAGTTCTTC. Protein sequence: CASRKFDSSYNEQFF.

The CDR3 DNA is TGCGCCAGCAAGCCGGGACTACGCACCGGGGAGCTGTTTTTT. Translated: CASKPGLRTGELFF. The chain employs TRBV5-1 and TRBJ2-2, with TRBD2 matching 7 bases. This CDR3 has 14 amino acids. Germline V gene lookup returns CDR1 SGHRS and CDR2 YFSETQ. V was clipped by 6 bases and J by 4 bases; unmatched bases: 6.

The CDR3 DNA follows: TGTGCCGGTAGCGGGGCCAGGGAGACCCAGTACTTC. Its protein is CAGSGARETQYF. This sequence joins TRBV30 and TRBJ2-5, with 8 nucleotides matching TRBD2. The CDR3 sequence is 12 residues long. CDR1 GTSNPN and CDR2 SVGIG come from the germline V gene (reference sequence). The V gene end was trimmed by 8 bases and the J gene end by 5 bases; junction bases not matched to a gene: 7.

The chain recombines TRBV27 with TRBJ1-2; TRBD1 aligns across 10 bases. The V gene end was trimmed by 4 bases and the J gene end by 0 bases; junction bases not matched to a gene: 5. The germline CDR1 and CDR2 sequences are MNHEY and SMNVEV (reference sequence). CDR3 length equals 16 residues. This CDR3 reads CASSSGTGVANYGYTF. In DNA form, the CDR3 reads TGTGCCAGCAGTTCGGGGACAGGGGTGGCTAACTATGGCTACACCTTC.

The V call is TRBV30, the J call TRBJ1-5; 8 bases are a match to TRBD1. V shed 2 bases, J shed 8 bases, and the junction held 11 bases outside the gene matches. This CDR3 spans 15 amino acids. Per germline, CDR1 GTSNPN and CDR2 SVGIG (reference sequence). DNA for the CDR3: TGTGCCTGGAGTCAGGGGGCCGTAGCTAAAGAGCCCCAGCATTTT. Its translation: CAWSQGAVAKEPQHF.

The rearrangement links TRBV11-1 to TRBJ2-7, with TRBD1 identical over 8 bases. The germline CDR1 and CDR2 sequences are SGHAT and FQDESV (reference sequence). The CDR3 consists of 14 residues. J lost 6 bases, V lost 4 bases, and 8 bases had no gene match. CDR3 nucleotide sequence: TGTGCCAGCAGCTCGGCAGGGGGCATGTTCGAGCAGTACTTC. Translation: CASSSAGGMFEQYF.